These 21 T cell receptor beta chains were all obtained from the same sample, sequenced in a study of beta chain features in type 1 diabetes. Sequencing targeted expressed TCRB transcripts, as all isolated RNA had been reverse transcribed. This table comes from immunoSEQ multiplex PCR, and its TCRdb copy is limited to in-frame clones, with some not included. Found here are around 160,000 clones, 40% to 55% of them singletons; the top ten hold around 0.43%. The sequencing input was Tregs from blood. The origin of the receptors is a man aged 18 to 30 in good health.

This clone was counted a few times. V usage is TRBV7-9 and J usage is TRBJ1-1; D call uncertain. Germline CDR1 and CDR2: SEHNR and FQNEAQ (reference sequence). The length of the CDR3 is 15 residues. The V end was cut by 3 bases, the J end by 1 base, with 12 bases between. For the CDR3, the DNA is TGTGCCAGCAGCTTGAGGTTCTCTGGGAACACTGAAGCTTTCTTT. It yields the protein CASSLRFSGNTEAFF.

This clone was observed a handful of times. Written as DNA, the CDR3 is TGCGCCAGCAGCTTGGGTTCGGGGACCTACAATGAGCAGTTCTTC. Protein sequence: CASSLGSGTYNEQFF. The gene calls are TRBV5-1 and TRBJ2-1; D may be TRBD2 (5 bases). Between the trimmed V and J ends, which lost 0 bases and 2 bases, there was a span of 9 bases. The V gene's germline CDR1 is SGHRS and CDR2 YFSETQ. CDR3 size: 15 residues.

The CDR3 protein is CASSLVAAGGTDTQYF. CDR3 nucleotides: TGCGCCAGCAGCTTGGTCGCAGCGGGGGGCACAGATACGCAGTATTTT. This chain uses TRBV5-1 with TRBJ2-3; 8 nucleotides align to TRBD2. The germline gives CDR1 SGHRS, CDR2 YFSETQ. This CDR3 comprises 16 residues. V lost 0 bases and J lost 1; bases outside the gene matches: 4.

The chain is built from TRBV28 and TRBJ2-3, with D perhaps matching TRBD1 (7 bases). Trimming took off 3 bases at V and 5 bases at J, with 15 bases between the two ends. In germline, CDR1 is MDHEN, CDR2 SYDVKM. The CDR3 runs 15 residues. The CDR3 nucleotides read TGTGCCAGCAGTTTCAGGGGGAGGATGAGAGATACGCAGTATTTT. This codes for CASSFRGRMRDTQYF.

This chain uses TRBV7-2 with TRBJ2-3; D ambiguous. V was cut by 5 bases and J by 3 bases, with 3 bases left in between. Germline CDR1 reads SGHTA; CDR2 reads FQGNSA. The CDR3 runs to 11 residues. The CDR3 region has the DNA TGTGCCAGCAGCGAGACAGATACGCAGTATTTT. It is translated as CASSETDTQYF.

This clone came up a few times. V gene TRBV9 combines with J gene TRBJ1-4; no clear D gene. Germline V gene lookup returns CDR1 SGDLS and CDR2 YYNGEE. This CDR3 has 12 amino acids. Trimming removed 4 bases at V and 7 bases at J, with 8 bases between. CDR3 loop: CASSPPGEKLFF. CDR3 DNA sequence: TGTGCCAGCAGCCCCCCAGGTGAAAAACTGTTTTTT.

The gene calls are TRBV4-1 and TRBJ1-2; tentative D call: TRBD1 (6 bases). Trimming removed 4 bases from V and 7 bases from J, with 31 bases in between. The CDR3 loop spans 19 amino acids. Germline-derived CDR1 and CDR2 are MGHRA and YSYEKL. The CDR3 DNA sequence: TGCGCCAGCAGCCCTCGTCCTAGTCGCGCCGGACAGACGGGTTTTGGCTACACCTTC. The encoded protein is CASSPRPSRAGQTGFGYTF.

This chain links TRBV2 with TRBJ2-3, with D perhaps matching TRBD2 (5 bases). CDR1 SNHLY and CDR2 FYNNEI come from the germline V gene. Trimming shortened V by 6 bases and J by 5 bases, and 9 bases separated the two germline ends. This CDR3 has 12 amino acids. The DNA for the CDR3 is TGTGCCAGCAGGAGGGCCGGAGATACGCAGTATTTT. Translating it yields CASRRAGDTQYF.

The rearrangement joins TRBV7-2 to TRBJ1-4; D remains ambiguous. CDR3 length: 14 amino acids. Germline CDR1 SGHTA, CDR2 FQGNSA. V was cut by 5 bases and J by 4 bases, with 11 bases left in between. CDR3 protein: CASSATGSNEKLFF. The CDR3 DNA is TGTGCCAGCAGCGCAACCGGTAGTAATGAAAAACTGTTTTTT.

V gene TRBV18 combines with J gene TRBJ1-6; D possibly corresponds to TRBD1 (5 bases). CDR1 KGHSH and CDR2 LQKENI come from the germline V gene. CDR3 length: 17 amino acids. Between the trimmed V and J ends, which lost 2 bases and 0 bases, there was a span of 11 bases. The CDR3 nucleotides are TGTGCCAGCTCACCATGGGACTCAGGCTCCTATAATTCACCCCTCCACTTT. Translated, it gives CASSPWDSGSYNSPLHF.

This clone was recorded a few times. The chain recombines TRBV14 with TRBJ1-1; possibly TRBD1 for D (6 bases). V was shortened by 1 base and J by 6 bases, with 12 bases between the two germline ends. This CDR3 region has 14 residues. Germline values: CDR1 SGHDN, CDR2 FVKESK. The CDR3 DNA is TGTGCCAGCAGCCAAGCGCCAGGGGCGGCTGAAGCTTTCTTT. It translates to CASSQAPGAAEAFF.

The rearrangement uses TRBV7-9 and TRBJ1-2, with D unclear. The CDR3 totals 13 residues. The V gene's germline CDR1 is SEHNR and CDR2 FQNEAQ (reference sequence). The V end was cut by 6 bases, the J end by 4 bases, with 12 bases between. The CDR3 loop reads CASRAQTTYGYTF. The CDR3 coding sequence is TGTGCCAGCAGGGCCCAGACAACCTATGGCTACACCTTC.

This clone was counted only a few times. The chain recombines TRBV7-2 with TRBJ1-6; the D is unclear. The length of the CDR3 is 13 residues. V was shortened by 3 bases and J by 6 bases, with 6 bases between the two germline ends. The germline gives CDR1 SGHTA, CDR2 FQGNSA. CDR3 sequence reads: CASSFGGNSPLHF. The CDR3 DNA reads TGTGCCAGCAGCTTTGGAGGTAATTCACCCCTCCACTTT.

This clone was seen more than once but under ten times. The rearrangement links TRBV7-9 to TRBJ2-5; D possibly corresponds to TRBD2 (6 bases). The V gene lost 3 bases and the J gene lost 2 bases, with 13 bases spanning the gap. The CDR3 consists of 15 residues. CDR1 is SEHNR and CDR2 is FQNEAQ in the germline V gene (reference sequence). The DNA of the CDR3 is TGTGCCAGCAGCTTTGGGAGACTAGAACAAGAGACCCAGTACTTC. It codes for CASSFGRLEQETQYF.

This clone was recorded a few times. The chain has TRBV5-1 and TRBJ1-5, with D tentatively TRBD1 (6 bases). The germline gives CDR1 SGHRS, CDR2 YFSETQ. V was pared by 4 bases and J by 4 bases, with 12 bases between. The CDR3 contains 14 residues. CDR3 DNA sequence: TGCGCCAGCAGCGAACAGGGAGCGAATCAGCCCCAGCATTTT. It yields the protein CASSEQGANQPQHF.

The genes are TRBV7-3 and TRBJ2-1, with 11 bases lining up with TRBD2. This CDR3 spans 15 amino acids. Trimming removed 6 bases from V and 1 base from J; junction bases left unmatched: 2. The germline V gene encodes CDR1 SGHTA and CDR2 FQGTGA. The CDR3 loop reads CASRGTSGSYNEQFF. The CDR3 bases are TGTGCCAGCAGGGGGACTAGCGGTTCCTACAATGAGCAGTTCTTC.

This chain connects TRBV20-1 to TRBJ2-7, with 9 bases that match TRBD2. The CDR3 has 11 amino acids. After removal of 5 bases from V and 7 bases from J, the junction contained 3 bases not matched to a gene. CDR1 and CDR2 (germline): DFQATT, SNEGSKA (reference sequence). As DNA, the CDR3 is TGCAGTGCTCAGCGGGAGGAGGAGCAGTACTTC. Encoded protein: CSAQREEEQYF.

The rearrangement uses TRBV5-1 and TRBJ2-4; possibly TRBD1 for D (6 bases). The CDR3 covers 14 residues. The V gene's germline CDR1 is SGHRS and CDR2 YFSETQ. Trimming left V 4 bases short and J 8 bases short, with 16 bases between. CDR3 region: CASSPQTGGDIQYF. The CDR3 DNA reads TGCGCCAGCAGCCCGCAGACAGGTGGAGACATTCAGTACTTC. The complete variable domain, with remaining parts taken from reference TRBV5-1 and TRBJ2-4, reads KAGVTQTPRYLIKTRGQQVTLSCSPISGHRSVSWYQQTPGQGLQFLFEYFSETQRNKGNFPGRFSGRQFSNSRSEMNVSTLELGDSALYLCASSPQTGGDIQYFGAGTRLSVL.

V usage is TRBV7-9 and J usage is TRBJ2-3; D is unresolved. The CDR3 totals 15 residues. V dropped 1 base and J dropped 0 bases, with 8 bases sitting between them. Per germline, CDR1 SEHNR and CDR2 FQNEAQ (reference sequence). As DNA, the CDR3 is TGTGCCAGCAGCTTAGAGTACCTAAGCACAGATACGCAGTATTTT. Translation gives CASSLEYLSTDTQYF.

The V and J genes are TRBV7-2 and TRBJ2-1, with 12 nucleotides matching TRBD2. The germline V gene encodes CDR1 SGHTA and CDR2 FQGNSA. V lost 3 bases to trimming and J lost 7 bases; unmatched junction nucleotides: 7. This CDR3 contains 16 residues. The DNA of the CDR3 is TGTGCCAGCAGCTTGTCTAGCGGGGGGGCCATGAATGAGCAGTTCTTC. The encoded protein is CASSLSSGGAMNEQFF.

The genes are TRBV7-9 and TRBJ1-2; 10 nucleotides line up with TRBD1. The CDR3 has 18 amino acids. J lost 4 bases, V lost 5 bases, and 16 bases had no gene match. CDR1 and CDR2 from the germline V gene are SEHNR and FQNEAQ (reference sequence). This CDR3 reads CASSPYPGQGPSSYGYTF. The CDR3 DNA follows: TGTGCCAGCAGCCCATACCCGGGACAGGGGCCGTCGAGCTATGGCTACACCTTC.